The clone carrying this T cell receptor (beta chain) occurred once. No antigen is known for it. Clones were sequenced by immunoSEQ multiplex PCR, and TCRdb holds only the in-frame ones, with some missing. The sample contains 140,000 to 150,000 clones, approximately 92% of which appear only once. The data stem from a study of T cell responses to AZD1222 COVID-19 vaccine. The study's findings and limits: Across the whole spike, CD4 TCRs peaked at regions 160-218 and 743-854. Recipients of two AZD1222 doses showed rising Spike-specific TCR breadth and depth.

CDR1 and CDR2 (germline): LGHNT, FRNRAP. V was clipped by 4 bases and J by 8 bases, with 11 bases between them. The CDR3 contains 12 residues. The source of this sequence is an adult in good health. The J gene is TRBJ1-1, the V gene TRBV12-5; no definite D call. This sample comprised peripheral blood, obtained on day 0 of AZD1222 vaccination. Here the CDR3 reads CASGSPMAEAFF. For the CDR3, the DNA is TGTGCTAGTGGTTCCCCCATGGCAGAAGCTTTCTTT.